This T cell receptor (beta chain) is drawn from a study of tumor-infiltrating lymphocytes in localized non-small cell lung cancer. Study information: Resected tumor was paired with non-adjacent uninvolved lung from the same patient. General observations from the study: Tumors had more T cell infiltration than uninvolved lung, per TCRbeta sequencing and CD3 counts.

Trimming took 2 bases from V and 4 from J, leaving 6 bases between them. Looked up from germline, CDR1 is MNHNY and CDR2 is SVGAGI (reference sequence). CDR3 length: 14 residues. Repertoires were generated with immunoSEQ multiplex PCR, while TCRdb's copy carries only in-frame clones and drops some. The data show 15,000 to 20,000 clones, more than 60% seen once. Remarks on this clone: Its antigen remains unidentified.

Sequencing input: lung tumor tissue. This receptor was taken from a human donor with non-small cell lung cancer. V usage is TRBV6-6 and J usage is TRBJ2-6; tentative D call: TRBD1 (6 bases). CDR3 residues: CASSYRGGANVLTF. The CDR3 DNA is TGTGCCAGCAGTTACAGGGGGGGGGCCAACGTCCTGACTTTC.